This T cell receptor beta chain was sequenced in a study of blood T cell repertoires in COVID-19. The wider study: Italy, Spain and the United States were the sources of the convalescent and acute COVID-19 samples.

Trimming removed 1 base from V and 2 bases from J; junction bases left unmatched: 6. Per germline, CDR1 SEHNR and CDR2 FQNEAQ (reference sequence). The CDR3 is 16 amino acids. Per the original data handling: The assay estimated nucleated cells by amplifying reference gene primers. This table comes from immunoSEQ multiplex PCR, and its TCRdb copy is limited to in-frame clones, with some not included. That table supplies the V and J calls and clone size; D and trimming were determined from the DNA. The profile shows under 170,000 clones, about 90% of them singletons. V is TRBV7-9 and J is TRBJ2-3; 7 nucleotides align to TRBD2. The sample taken for sequencing was peripheral blood. The sequence was collected from an older woman with active or convalescent COVID-19. CDR3 region: CASSLEAGRDTDTQYF. For the CDR3, the DNA is TGTGCCAGCAGCTTAGAAGCGGGGCGAGACACAGATACGCAGTATTTT.